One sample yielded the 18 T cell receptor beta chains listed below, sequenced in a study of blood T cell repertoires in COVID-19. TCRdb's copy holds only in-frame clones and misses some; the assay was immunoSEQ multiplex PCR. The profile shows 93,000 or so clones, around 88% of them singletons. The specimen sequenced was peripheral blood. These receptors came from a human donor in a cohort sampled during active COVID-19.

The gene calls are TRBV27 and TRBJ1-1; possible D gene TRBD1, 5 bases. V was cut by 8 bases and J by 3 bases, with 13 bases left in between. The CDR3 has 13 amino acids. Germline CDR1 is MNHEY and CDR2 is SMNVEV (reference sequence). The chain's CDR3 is CASWTPGDTEAFF. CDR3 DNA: TGTGCCAGCTGGACCCCGGGGGACACTGAAGCTTTCTTT.

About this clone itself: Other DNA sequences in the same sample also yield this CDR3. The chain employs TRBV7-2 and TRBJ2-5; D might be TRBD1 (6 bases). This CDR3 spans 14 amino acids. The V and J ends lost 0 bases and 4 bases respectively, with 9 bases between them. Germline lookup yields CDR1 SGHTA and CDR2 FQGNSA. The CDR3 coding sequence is TGTGCCAGCAGCTTAGCGGGCAGGGGAGAGACCCAGTACTTC. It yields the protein CASSLAGRGETQYF.

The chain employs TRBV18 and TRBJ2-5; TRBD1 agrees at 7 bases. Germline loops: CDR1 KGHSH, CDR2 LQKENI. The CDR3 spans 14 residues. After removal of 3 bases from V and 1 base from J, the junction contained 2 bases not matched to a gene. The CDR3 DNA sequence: TGTGCCAGCTCACCCCGGGACAGCCAAGAGACCCAGTACTTC. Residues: CASSPRDSQETQYF.

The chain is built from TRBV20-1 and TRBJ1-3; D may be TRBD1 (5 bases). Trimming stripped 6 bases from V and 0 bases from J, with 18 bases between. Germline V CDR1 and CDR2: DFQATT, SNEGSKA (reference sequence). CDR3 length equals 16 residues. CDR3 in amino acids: CSASPGTGVSGNTIYF. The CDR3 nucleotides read TGCAGTGCAAGTCCCGGGACGGGGGTCTCTGGAAACACCATATATTTT.

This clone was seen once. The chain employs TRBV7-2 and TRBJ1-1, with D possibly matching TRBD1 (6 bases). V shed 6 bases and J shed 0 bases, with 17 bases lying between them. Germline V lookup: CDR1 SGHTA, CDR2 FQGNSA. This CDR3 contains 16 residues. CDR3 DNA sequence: TGTGCCAGCAGTCCCAGGACAGCGATCATGAACACTGAAGCTTTCTTT. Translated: CASSPRTAIMNTEAFF.

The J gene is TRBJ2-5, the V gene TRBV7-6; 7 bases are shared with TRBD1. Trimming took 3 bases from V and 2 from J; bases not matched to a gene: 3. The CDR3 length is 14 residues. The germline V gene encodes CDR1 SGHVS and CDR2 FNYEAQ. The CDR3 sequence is CASSFTGAQETQYF. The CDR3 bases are TGTGCCAGCAGCTTTACAGGGGCGCAAGAGACCCAGTACTTC.

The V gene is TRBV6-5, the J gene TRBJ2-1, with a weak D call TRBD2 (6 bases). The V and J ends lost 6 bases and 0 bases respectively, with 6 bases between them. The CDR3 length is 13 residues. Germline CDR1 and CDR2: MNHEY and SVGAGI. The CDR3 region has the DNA TGTGCCAGCAGCGGGGGCTCCTACAATGAGCAGTTCTTC. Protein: CASSGGSYNEQFF.

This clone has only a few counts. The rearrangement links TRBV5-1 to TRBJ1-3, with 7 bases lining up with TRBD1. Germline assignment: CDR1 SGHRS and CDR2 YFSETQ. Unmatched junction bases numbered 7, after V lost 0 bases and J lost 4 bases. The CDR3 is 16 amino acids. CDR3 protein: CASSLAPTGSGNTIYF. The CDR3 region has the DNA TGCGCCAGCAGCTTGGCCCCGACAGGGTCCGGAAACACCATATATTTT.

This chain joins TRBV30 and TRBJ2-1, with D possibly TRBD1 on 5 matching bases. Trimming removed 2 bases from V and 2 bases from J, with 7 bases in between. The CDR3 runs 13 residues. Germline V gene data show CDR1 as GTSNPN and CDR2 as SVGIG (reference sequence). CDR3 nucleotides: TGTGCCTGGAGTAGGGGTCCCTACAATGAGCAGTTCTTC. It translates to CAWSRGPYNEQFF.

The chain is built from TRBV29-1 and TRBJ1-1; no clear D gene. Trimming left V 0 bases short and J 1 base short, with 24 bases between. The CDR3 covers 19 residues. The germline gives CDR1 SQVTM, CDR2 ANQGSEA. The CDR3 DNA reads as TGCAGCGTTGAAGATGGGAGCAGTTATTATACACCGCCGAACACTGAAGCTTTCTTT. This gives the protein CSVEDGSSYYTPPNTEAFF.

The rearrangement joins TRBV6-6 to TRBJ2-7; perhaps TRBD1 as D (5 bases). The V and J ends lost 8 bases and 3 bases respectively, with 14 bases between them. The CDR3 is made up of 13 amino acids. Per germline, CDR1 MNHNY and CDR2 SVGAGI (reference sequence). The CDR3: CASRLAGRYEQYF. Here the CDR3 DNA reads TGTGCCAGCCGCCTGGCAGGGCGCTACGAGCAGTACTTC.

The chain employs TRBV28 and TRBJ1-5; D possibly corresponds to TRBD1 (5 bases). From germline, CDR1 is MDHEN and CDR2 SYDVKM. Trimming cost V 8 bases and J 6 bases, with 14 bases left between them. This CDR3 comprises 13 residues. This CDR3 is CASWQGVSQPQHF. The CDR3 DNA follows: TGTGCCAGCTGGCAGGGCGTAAGTCAGCCCCAGCATTTT.

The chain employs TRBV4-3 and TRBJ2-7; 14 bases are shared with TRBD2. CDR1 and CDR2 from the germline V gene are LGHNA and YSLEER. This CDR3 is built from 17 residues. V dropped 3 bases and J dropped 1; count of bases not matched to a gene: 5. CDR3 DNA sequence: TGCGCCAGCAGCCACCGACTAGCGGGAGGGCAATCCTACGAGCAGTACTTC. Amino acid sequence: CASSHRLAGGQSYEQYF.

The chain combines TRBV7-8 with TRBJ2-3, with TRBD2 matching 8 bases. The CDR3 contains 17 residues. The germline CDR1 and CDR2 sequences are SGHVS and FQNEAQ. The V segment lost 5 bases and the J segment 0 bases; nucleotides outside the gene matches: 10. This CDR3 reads CASSPHTSGGSTDTQYF. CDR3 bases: TGTGCCAGCAGCCCCCACACTAGCGGCGGTAGCACAGATACGCAGTATTTT.

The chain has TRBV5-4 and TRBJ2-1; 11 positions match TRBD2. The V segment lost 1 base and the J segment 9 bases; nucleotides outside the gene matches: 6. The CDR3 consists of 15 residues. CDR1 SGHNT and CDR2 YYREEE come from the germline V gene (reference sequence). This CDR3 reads CASSLTLAGGSEQFF. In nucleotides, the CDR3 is TGTGCCAGCAGCTTGACCCTAGCGGGGGGAAGTGAGCAGTTCTTC.

The CDR3 reads CASSTPGGNEQFF. In DNA, the CDR3 is TGTGCCAGTAGTACGCCCGGGGGGAATGAGCAGTTCTTC. The V gene is TRBV19, the J gene TRBJ2-1; 7 nucleotides align to TRBD2. Germline CDR1 LNHDA, CDR2 SQIVND (reference sequence). The trim removed 4 bases at V and 7 bases at J, leaving 4 bases unmatched. This CDR3 comprises 13 residues. The full variable domain, rest sourced from reference TRBV19 and TRBJ2-1, is DGGITQSPKYLFRKEGQNVTLSCEQNLNHDAMYWYRQDPGQGLRLIYYSQIVNDFQKGDIAEGYSVSREKKESFPLTVTSAQKNPTAFYLCASSTPGGNEQFFGPGTRLTVL.

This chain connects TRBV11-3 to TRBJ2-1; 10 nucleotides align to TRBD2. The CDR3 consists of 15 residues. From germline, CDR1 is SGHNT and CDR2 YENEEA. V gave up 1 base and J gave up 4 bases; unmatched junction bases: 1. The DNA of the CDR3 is TGTGCCAGCAGCTTAGGGACTAGCGGATACAATGAGCAGTTCTTC. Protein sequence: CASSLGTSGYNEQFF.

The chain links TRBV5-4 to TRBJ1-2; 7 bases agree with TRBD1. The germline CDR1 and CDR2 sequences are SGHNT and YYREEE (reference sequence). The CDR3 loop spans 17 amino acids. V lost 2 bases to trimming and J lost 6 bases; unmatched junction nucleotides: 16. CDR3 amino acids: CASSFTGAQRRVDGYTF. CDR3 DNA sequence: TGTGCCAGCAGCTTTACAGGGGCGCAACGGAGGGTGGATGGCTACACCTTC.